Listed here are 24 T cell receptor beta chains from one sample, sequenced in a study of PD-1 blockade in classical Hodgkin lymphoma. Produced via immunoSEQ multiplex PCR; TCRdb's table is partial and in-frame only. The table records about 89,000 clones, approximately 90% of them present only once. Time point given: cycle 4 day 1 (C4D1), after five to seven weeks of nivolumab. Every single patient, without exception, relapsed after autologous stem cell transplantation, and brentuximab vedotin exposure varied. The input for sequencing was peripheral blood mononuclear cells (PBMCs), taken before the fourth cycle of nivolumab. These receptors were collected from a human donor with classical Hodgkin lymphoma.

V gene TRBV30 combines with J gene TRBJ1-5; TRBD1 matches at 10 bases. Germline V gene lookup returns CDR1 GTSNPN and CDR2 SVGIG (reference sequence). V shed 3 bases and J 3 bases; nucleotides not matched to a gene: 8. The CDR3 covers 16 residues. CDR3 protein: CAWRGQGSTYNQPQHF. Written as DNA, the CDR3 is TGTGCCTGGAGGGGACAGGGGAGCACCTACAATCAGCCCCAGCATTTT.

The table lists this clone with a count of one. The chain has TRBV9 and TRBJ1-1, with no clear D. Trimming cost V 3 bases and J 1 base, with 13 bases left between them. This CDR3 is built from 15 residues. Looked up from germline, CDR1 is SGDLS and CDR2 is YYNGEE. The CDR3 coding sequence is TGTGCCAGCAGCGCCCTGGAGGGTCCGAACACTGAAGCTTTCTTT. Its translation: CASSALEGPNTEAFF. Variable domain in full (rest from reference TRBV9 and TRBJ1-1): DSGVTQTPKHLITATGQRVTLRCSPRSGDLSVYWYQQSLDQGLQFLIQYYNGEERAKGNILERFSAQQFPDLHSELNLSSLELGDSALYFCASSALEGPNTEAFFGQGTRLTVV.

The J gene is TRBJ2-5, the V gene TRBV6-5; 8 nucleotides align to TRBD2. Germline lookup yields CDR1 MNHEY and CDR2 SVGAGI. Trimming cost V 1 base and J 6 bases; bases outside gene matches: 7. This CDR3 region has 15 residues. In nucleotides, the CDR3 is TGTGCCAGCAGTTACTATTCGAGCGGGGGAAAGACCCAGTACTTC. Translation: CASSYYSSGGKTQYF.

This chain links TRBV7-2 with TRBJ2-7; possible D gene TRBD1, 6 bases. This CDR3 contains 15 residues. Trimming cost V 1 base and J 2 bases, with 12 bases left between them. CDR1 is SGHTA, CDR2 FQGNSA, per germline. The CDR3 here is CASSLVVQGTYEQYF. The CDR3 coding sequence is TGTGCCAGCAGCTTAGTCGTACAGGGTACCTACGAGCAGTACTTC.

The rearrangement links TRBV27 to TRBJ1-1; D remains ambiguous. Germline V gene sequence: CDR1 MNHEY, CDR2 SMNVEV (reference sequence). CDR3 length: 13 amino acids. Trimming stripped 3 bases from V and 0 bases from J, with 5 bases between. The CDR3 spells CASSLSLNTEAFF. CDR3 nucleotide sequence: TGTGCCAGCAGTTTGTCGCTGAACACTGAAGCTTTCTTT.

The chain joins TRBV6-1 to TRBJ1-1; D unclear. This CDR3 is 14 amino acids long. Trimming removed 1 base from V and 5 bases from J, with 11 bases in between. Germline-derived CDR1 and CDR2 are MNHNS and SASEGT. CDR3 nucleotide sequence: TGTGCCAGCAGTGAAGGAAGTGGAGGTACTGAAGCTTTCTTT. Its protein product is CASSEGSGGTEAFF.

This clone was seen a handful of times. This sequence joins TRBV28 and TRBJ1-2; D not resolved. Deletions cut 2 bases from V and 2 bases from J, with 12 bases between. The CDR3 is made up of 15 amino acids. Germline loops: CDR1 MDHEN, CDR2 SYDVKM. The CDR3 DNA is TGTGCCAGCAGTTTAGGGTCCGCGGCGAACTATGGCTACACCTTC. It encodes CASSLGSAANYGYTF.

The J gene is TRBJ1-5, the V gene TRBV5-1; a possible D gene is TRBD1 (6 bases). In germline, CDR1 is SGHRS, CDR2 YFSETQ. The V and J ends lost 0 bases and 8 bases respectively, with 15 bases between them. The length of the CDR3 is 15 residues. The CDR3 region has the DNA TGCGCCAGCAGCTTGGCCGGAGGGGGGCGGGAGCCCCAGCATTTT. Amino acids: CASSLAGGGREPQHF.

The CDR3 bases are TGCGCCAGCAGCCAAGATCGCTCAGGGCAAAACTATGGCTACACCTTC. Translated, it gives CASSQDRSGQNYGYTF. This chain connects TRBV4-3 to TRBJ1-2, with a weak D call TRBD1 (5 bases). From germline, CDR1 is LGHNA and CDR2 YSLEER. The V end was cut by 0 bases, the J end by 2 bases, with 13 bases between. This CDR3 spans 16 amino acids.

The chain carries TRBV12-5 and TRBJ1-4; a possible D gene is TRBD1 (5 bases). Per the germline V gene, CDR1 is LGHNT and CDR2 is FRNRAP. Trimming pared 6 bases from V and 8 bases from J, leaving 16 bases between. This CDR3 comprises 14 residues. This CDR3 reads CASGLGEGPEKLFF. The CDR3 DNA sequence: TGTGCTAGTGGCCTTGGAGAGGGGCCAGAAAAACTGTTTTTT.

A single count supports this clone. J is TRBJ1-2 and V is TRBV19; D call uncertain. V shed 7 bases and J shed 0 bases, with 15 bases lying between them. Germline lookup yields CDR1 LNHDA and CDR2 SQIVND (reference sequence). This CDR3 has 15 residues. The CDR3 bases are TGTGCCAGTATGGCCAGTGGAAAACCTAACTATGGCTACACCTTC. It codes for CASMASGKPNYGYTF.

The chain recombines TRBV7-6 with TRBJ2-5; D may match TRBD1 or TRBD2 (6 bases each). V was cut by 3 bases and J by 0 bases, with 17 bases left in between. CDR3 length: 17 residues. Per germline, CDR1 SGHVS and CDR2 FNYEAQ. This chain's CDR3 is CASSFGLGGTYQETQYF. CDR3 DNA: TGTGCCAGCAGCTTCGGGTTAGGGGGGACGTACCAAGAGACCCAGTACTTC.

J is TRBJ2-2 and V is TRBV5-5, with D unresolved. The CDR3 runs 14 residues. Between the trimmed V and J ends, which lost 2 bases and 2 bases, there was a span of 7 bases. Looked up from germline, CDR1 is SGHKS and CDR2 is YYEKEE (reference sequence). CDR3 loop: CASSFGHNTGELFF. The CDR3 DNA reads TGTGCCAGCAGCTTTGGCCACAACACCGGGGAGCTGTTTTTT.

The genes are TRBV27 and TRBJ1-1; D remains unclear. CDR1 is MNHEY, CDR2 SMNVEV, per germline (reference sequence). The CDR3 length is 14 residues. V lost 6 bases and J 3 bases, leaving 14 bases between the germline ends. The CDR3 DNA follows: TGTGCCAGCAGCGACCTTCTAATAGACACTGAAGCTTTCTTT. Translation: CASSDLLIDTEAFF.

The chain carries TRBV5-8 and TRBJ1-2, with 7 bases that match TRBD1. V was pared by 0 bases and J by 1 base, with 3 bases of the junction left unmatched. Germline-derived CDR1 and CDR2 are SGHTS and YDEGEE. The CDR3 length is 15 residues. The CDR3 loop is CASSLGQGINYGYTF. Written as DNA, the CDR3 is TGTGCCAGCAGCTTGGGACAGGGTATTAACTATGGCTACACCTTC.

J is TRBJ2-7 and V is TRBV27; D is undetermined. CDR3 length: 13 amino acids. With 3 bases removed from V and 4 bases from J, the gap between germline ends came to 10 bases. Looked up from germline, CDR1 is MNHEY and CDR2 is SMNVEV (reference sequence). The CDR3 is CASSFSAIYEQYF. The CDR3 DNA follows: TGTGCCAGCAGTTTCAGCGCAATTTACGAGCAGTACTTC.

For the CDR3, the DNA is TGTGCCAGCAGCCCTCAGACTCAGGGGTTCTATGGCTACACCTTC. Its protein product is CASSPQTQGFYGYTF. The V call is TRBV5-4, the J call TRBJ1-2; TRBD1 is a possible D gene (6 bases). CDR1 and CDR2 (germline): SGHNT, YYREEE (reference sequence). Trimming shortened V by 4 bases and J by 4 bases, and 17 bases separated the two germline ends. The CDR3 runs to 15 residues. Full variable domain (outside the CDR3, taken from reference TRBV5-4 and TRBJ1-2): ETGVTQSPTHLIKTRGQQVTLRCSSQSGHNTVSWYQQALGQGPQFIFQYYREEENGRGNFPPRFSGLQFPNYSSELNVNALELDDSALYLCASSPQTQGFYGYTFGSGTRLTVV.

The count of this clone is one. The V gene is TRBV9, the J gene TRBJ1-4; TRBD1 matches 9 bases. Germline V CDR1 and CDR2: SGDLS, YYNGEE. This CDR3 is built from 17 residues. V lost 4 bases and J lost 1; bases outside the gene matches: 8. The CDR3 bases are TGTGCCAGCAGCTCAACAGGGGGCGCCGGAACTAATGAAAAACTGTTTTTT. Its protein is CASSSTGGAGTNEKLFF.

The V and J genes are TRBV9 and TRBJ2-7, with D tentatively TRBD1 (6 bases). Trimming took 0 bases from V and 0 from J, leaving 13 bases between them. The length of the CDR3 is 16 residues. Germline V gives CDR1 SGDLS, CDR2 YYNGEE. In nucleotides, the CDR3 is TGTGCCAGCAGCGTAGGGGGACAAAGCTTCTCCTACGAGCAGTACTTC. It is translated as CASSVGGQSFSYEQYF.

The chain recombines TRBV18 with TRBJ2-7; D unresolved. CDR1 and CDR2 from the germline V gene are KGHSH and LQKENI. CDR3 length equals 14 residues. V shed 4 bases and J shed 5 bases, with 15 bases lying between them. CDR3 DNA: TGTGCCAGCTCACAACAAGTTCCAGCCGACGAGCAGTACTTC. It is translated as CASSQQVPADEQYF.

Only one count was recorded for this clone. The V call is TRBV5-6, the J call TRBJ2-7; D may be TRBD1 (7 bases). CDR3 size: 13 residues. Trimming left V 4 bases short and J 4 bases short, with 12 bases between. Per germline, CDR1 SGHDT and CDR2 YYEEEE. This CDR3 is CASSGGTVYEQYF. In nucleotides, the CDR3 is TGTGCCAGCAGCGGGGGGACAGTTTACGAGCAGTACTTC.

V is TRBV5-1 and J is TRBJ1-5, with 8 positions matching TRBD1. With 4 bases clipped from V and 7 bases from J, the junction kept 7 bases outside the gene matches. This CDR3 is built from 14 residues. CDR1 and CDR2 (germline): SGHRS, YFSETQ. The CDR3 sequence: CASSIGQGDQPQHF. Here the CDR3 DNA reads TGCGCCAGCAGCATAGGACAGGGTGACCAGCCCCAGCATTTT. Supplemented by reference TRBV5-1 and TRBJ1-5, the full variable domain reads KAGVTQTPRYLIKTRGQQVTLSCSPISGHRSVSWYQQTPGQGLQFLFEYFSETQRNKGNFPGRFSGRQFSNSRSEMNVSTLELGDSALYLCASSIGQGDQPQHFGDGTRLSIL.

CDR3 loop: CAISDRGRNNSPLHF. In nucleotides, the CDR3 is TGTGCCATCAGTGACAGGGGGCGAAATAATTCACCCCTCCACTTT. The J gene is TRBJ1-6, the V gene TRBV10-3; 8 bases line up with TRBD1. V trimming: 3 bases; J trimming: 5 bases; junction bases outside the gene matches: 3. Germline assignment: CDR1 ENHRY and CDR2 SYGVKD. There are 15 residues in the CDR3.

This clone was detected once. This rearrangement joins TRBV6-5 to TRBJ2-4; D not resolved. The V end lost 7 bases, the J end lost 2 bases, and 9 bases lay between the germline ends. CDR1 is MNHEY, CDR2 SVGAGI, per germline. The CDR3 runs 13 residues. CDR3 coding DNA: TGTGCCAGCATGGGGTCGACCAAAAACATTCAGTACTTC. Protein sequence: CASMGSTKNIQYF.